A single sample is the source of the 24 T cell receptor beta chains below, sequenced in a study of T cells after yellow fever vaccination. TCRdb redid the calling of the 5' RACE reads with MiXCR, one entry per CDR3 protein. The repertoire includes about 160,000 distinct CDR3 sequences, almost 7% of them detected once, and around 2.3% sits in the top ten. Material: CD4+ T cells sorted from PBMCs, obtained less than 6 days after the first yellow fever vaccination. Every receptor here comes from a young man who received the YFV17D yellow fever vaccine.

This rearrangement joins TRBV7-3 to TRBJ1-4; D call uncertain. Germline CDR1 and CDR2: SGHTA and FQGTGA. The CDR3 runs 15 residues. The V and J ends lost 1 base and 6 bases respectively, with 12 bases between them. CDR3 sequence (DNA): TGTGCCAGCAGCTTAAGTTTCCGCCCGTATGAAAAACTGTTTTTT. Protein product: CASSLSFRPYEKLFF.

V usage is TRBV5-1 and J usage is TRBJ1-2; D might be TRBD1 (6 bases). Trimming removed 6 bases from V and 2 bases from J, with 11 bases in between. The germline V gene has CDR1 SGHRS and CDR2 YFSETQ. The CDR3 covers 13 residues. The CDR3 sequence: CASTGAWNYGYTF. The CDR3 DNA is TGCGCCAGCACAGGGGCATGGAACTATGGCTACACCTTC.

This clonotype was counted at least ten times. The genes are TRBV6-4 and TRBJ2-3; the match to TRBD2 covers 10 bases. The ends lost 0 bases at V and 4 bases at J; junction bases unmatched: 1. CDR3 size: 15 residues. In germline, CDR1 is MRHNA, CDR2 SNTAGT. This chain's CDR3 is CASSDSSGGADTQYF. The CDR3, as DNA: TGTGCCAGCAGTGACTCGAGCGGGGGGGCAGATACGCAGTATTTT.

J is TRBJ2-1 and V is TRBV5-4, with TRBD2 as a possible D gene (6 bases). Germline V lookup: CDR1 SGHNT, CDR2 YYREEE (reference sequence). This CDR3 spans 15 amino acids. Trimming cost V 5 bases and J 4 bases, with 16 bases left between them. As DNA, the CDR3 is TGTGCCAGCAGGAAGGAGGGGCGAGATTACAATGAGCAGTTCTTC. This codes for CASRKEGRDYNEQFF. Complete variable domain (other parts from reference TRBV5-4 and TRBJ2-1): ETGVTQSPTHLIKTRGQQVTLRCSSQSGHNTVSWYQQALGQGPQFIFQYYREEENGRGNFPPRFSGLQFPNYSSELNVNALELDDSALYLCASRKEGRDYNEQFFGPGTRLTVL.

Ten or more counts support this clonotype. This rearrangement joins TRBV10-3 to TRBJ1-5; no reliable D call. There are 18 residues in the CDR3. The V end was cut by 2 bases, the J end by 11 bases, with 28 bases between. CDR1 ENHRY and CDR2 SYGVKD come from the germline V gene. The CDR3 DNA follows: TGTGCCATCAGTGAGGTGGGTTCTAACTTGTTTCGGGGTTGGACCCAGCATTTT. Amino acid sequence: CAISEVGSNLFRGWTQHF.

This clonotype was counted ten times or more. The chain links TRBV11-2 to TRBJ2-1; the D gene is possibly TRBD2 (6 bases). The V and J ends lost 5 bases and 4 bases respectively, with 9 bases between them. Germline CDR1 reads SGHAT; CDR2 reads FQNNGV. The CDR3 is 13 residues long. CDR3 DNA: TGTGCCAGCAGCGGGGGGTATTACAATGAGCAGTTCTTC. As protein: CASSGGYYNEQFF.

This clonotype was observed at least ten times. The chain employs TRBV25-1 and TRBJ2-1, with 7 nucleotides matching TRBD2. The CDR3 contains 17 residues. With 4 bases clipped from V and 0 bases from J, the junction kept 9 bases outside the gene matches. Germline CDR1 is MGHDK and CDR2 is SYGVNS. CDR3: CASSAALGRSSYNEQFF. DNA of the CDR3: TGTGCCAGCAGTGCCGCCCTCGGGAGGAGCTCCTACAATGAGCAGTTCTTC.

This clonotype has just a few counts. The genes are TRBV5-6 and TRBJ2-1; the match to TRBD2 covers 12 bases. CDR3 length: 15 amino acids. Germline trimming cut 3 bases from V and 6 bases from J; bases unmatched to any gene: 4. Germline lookup yields CDR1 SGHDT and CDR2 YYEEEE. The CDR3 loop reads CASSSLAGGLNEQFF. The CDR3 DNA reads as TGTGCCAGCAGCTCGCTAGCGGGGGGGCTCAATGAGCAGTTCTTC.

The rearrangement uses TRBV11-2 and TRBJ2-3, with D unclear. CDR3 length: 13 amino acids. Per germline, CDR1 SGHAT and CDR2 FQNNGV. With 2 bases removed from V and 6 bases from J, the gap between germline ends came to 9 bases. This chain's CDR3 is CASSLSSYDTQYF. CDR3 DNA sequence: TGTGCCAGCAGCTTATCCTCGTACGATACGCAGTATTTT. The complete variable domain, with remaining parts taken from reference TRBV11-2 and TRBJ2-3, reads EAGVAQSPRYKIIEKRQSVAFWCNPISGHATLYWYQQILGQGPKLLIQFQNNGVVDDSQLPKDRFSAERLKGVDSTLKIQPAKLEDSAVYLCASSLSSYDTQYFGPGTRLTVL.

V is TRBV19 and J is TRBJ2-3; TRBD1 might be the D (5 bases). Trimming removed 10 bases from V and 1 base from J, with 21 bases in between. Germline CDR1 and CDR2: LNHDA and SQIVND (reference sequence). The CDR3 runs 16 residues. CDR3 DNA sequence: TGTGCCACCTCACCTTTGATTTCAGGGCGCACAGATACGCAGTATTTT. It codes for CATSPLISGRTDTQYF.

J is TRBJ1-6 and V is TRBV20-1; D is possibly TRBD1 (5 bases). With 1 base removed from V and 10 bases from J, the gap between germline ends came to 17 bases. The CDR3 has 15 residues. Looked up from germline, CDR1 is DFQATT and CDR2 is SNEGSKA (reference sequence). The CDR3 coding sequence is TGCAGTGCTAGAGTTCGAGGGGTCCAAGGATCACCCCTCCACTTT. Translation: CSARVRGVQGSPLHF.

As for this clonotype: This may be a read error: a much more frequent sequence differs by one nucleotide. The chain couples TRBV27 to TRBJ2-2, with unresolved D. Trimming left V 2 bases short and J 10 bases short, with 11 bases between. Germline V gives CDR1 MNHEY, CDR2 SMNVEV (reference sequence). There are 13 residues in the CDR3. CDR3 loop: CASSLNGHVELFF. CDR3 coding DNA: TGTGCCAGCAGTTTAAATGGGCACGTGGAGCTGTTTTTT.

The chain couples TRBV4-2 to TRBJ1-2; D is ambiguous. Germline CDR1 LGHNA, CDR2 YNFKEQ. This CDR3 comprises 12 residues. V was pared by 3 bases and J by 14 bases, with 16 bases between. The CDR3 here is CASSQGRTGSTF. CDR3 bases: TGTGCCAGCAGCCAGGGTCGGACGGGTTCTACCTTC.

This clonotype was picked up a small number of times. The rearrangement joins TRBV20-1 to TRBJ1-2; no clear D gene. CDR3 length: 14 residues. Trimming stripped 0 bases from V and 5 bases from J, with 13 bases between. Germline V gene data show CDR1 as DFQATT and CDR2 as SNEGSKA (reference sequence). CDR3 nucleotides: TGCAGTGCTAGAGATCCCCGCGGTTGGTATGGCTACACCTTC. This sequence encodes CSARDPRGWYGYTF.

This clonotype was recorded many times. The gene calls are TRBV6-1 and TRBJ1-1; unclear D gene. The CDR3 length is 14 residues. The germline CDR1 and CDR2 sequences are MNHNS and SASEGT. CDR3 sequence: CASRLLGPNTEAFF. DNA for the CDR3: TGTGCGTCGAGGCTGCTGGGCCCGAACACTGAAGCTTTCTTT.

This chain's CDR3 is CSAYHRTGEETQYF. As DNA, the CDR3 is TGCAGTGCGTACCACCGGACAGGGGAAGAGACCCAGTACTTC. This chain links TRBV20-1 with TRBJ2-5; 9 nucleotides match TRBD1. Germline V gives CDR1 DFQATT, CDR2 SNEGSKA (reference sequence). V lost 6 bases and J lost 3; bases outside the gene matches: 8. The CDR3 covers 14 residues.

This clonotype was detected a few times. This rearrangement joins TRBV7-2 to TRBJ2-2, with 10 bases matching TRBD1. This CDR3 comprises 16 residues. Germline CDR1 reads SGHTA; CDR2 reads FQGNSA. The V and J ends lost 5 bases and 7 bases, in that order; junction bases with no gene match: 10. The DNA for the CDR3 is TGTGCCAGCAGCACCAGACAGGGGGCGAGTGTCGGGGAGCTGTTTTTT. It specifies CASSTRQGASVGELFF.

This clonotype was counted ten times or more. The chain employs TRBV20-1 and TRBJ2-7; 8 nucleotides agree with TRBD1. The length of the CDR3 is 16 residues. Germline CDR1 reads DFQATT; CDR2 reads SNEGSKA (reference sequence). V was pared by 1 base and J by 7 bases, with 15 bases of the junction left unmatched. The CDR3 spells CSARGGSATGAGEQYF. The CDR3 nucleotides read TGCAGTGCTAGAGGCGGATCCGCGACAGGGGCCGGAGAGCAGTACTTC.

This clonotype has more than one count but fewer than ten. The V gene is TRBV5-4, the J gene TRBJ1-2, with 7 bases fitting TRBD1. CDR1 is SGHNT and CDR2 is YYREEE in the germline V gene (reference sequence). Germline trimming cut 3 bases from V and 0 bases from J; bases unmatched to any gene: 2. There are 14 residues in the CDR3. The CDR3 DNA reads as TGTGCCAGCAGCTGGGACAGATCTAACTATGGCTACACCTTC. This gives the protein CASSWDRSNYGYTF.

V is TRBV7-2 and J is TRBJ1-5, with unresolved D. The CDR3 totals 14 residues. The germline CDR1 and CDR2 sequences are SGHTA and FQGNSA. V lost 0 bases and J 7 bases, leaving 10 bases between the germline ends. The CDR3 bases are TGTGCCAGCAGCTTAGCAGGAGGGTGGCAGCCCCAGCATTTT. This sequence encodes CASSLAGGWQPQHF.

This clonotype was found many times. This chain joins TRBV6-1 and TRBJ2-7; 10 bases match TRBD1. Trimming at V came to 4 bases and at J to 4 bases, leaving 7 bases not matched to a gene. This CDR3 region has 15 residues. Germline CDR1 and CDR2: MNHNS and SASEGT. CDR3 sequence: CASSGPGQGRYEQYV. The DNA for the CDR3 is TGTGCCAGCAGTGGGCCGGGACAGGGGCGATACGAGCAGTACGTC.

This clonotype was detected a few times. The chain links TRBV11-2 to TRBJ2-3; D is tentatively TRBD1 or TRBD2 (6 bases each). The CDR3 runs to 18 residues. The V gene's germline CDR1 is SGHAT and CDR2 FQNNGV. The germline V and J ends were trimmed by 0 bases and 2 bases, with 18 bases remaining between them. The CDR3 sequence: CASSLEEGVAEPTDTQYF. The DNA for the CDR3 is TGTGCCAGCAGCTTAGAGGAGGGGGTAGCGGAGCCCACAGATACGCAGTATTTT.

The chain has TRBV7-2 and TRBJ2-3; 8 nucleotides match TRBD2. V lost 5 bases to trimming and J lost 4 bases; unmatched junction nucleotides: 8. The CDR3 sequence is 15 residues long. In germline, CDR1 is SGHTA, CDR2 FQGNSA. Written as DNA, the CDR3 is TGTGCCAGCAGCCTCGGGGGGGGGCAACCAGATACGCAGTATTTT. This gives the protein CASSLGGGQPDTQYF.

This clonotype was observed many times. The rearrangement links TRBV7-3 to TRBJ2-3; 14 bases are shared with TRBD2. Germline V lookup: CDR1 SGHTA, CDR2 FQGTGA. The CDR3 has 16 amino acids. V lost 4 bases and J lost 2; bases outside the gene matches: 2. This CDR3 is CASSSGLAGVTDTQYF. For the CDR3, the DNA is TGTGCCAGCAGCTCGGGACTAGCGGGGGTCACAGATACGCAGTATTTT.